These 16 T cell receptor beta chains share one sample of origin, sequenced in a study of a mutant IDH1 vaccine in newly diagnosed glioma. Method: immunoSEQ multiplex PCR; TCRdb's copy keeps in-frame clones and lacks some. The table records tens of thousands of clones, nearly 90% of them present only once. Their antigen targets remain unknown. Noted time point: week 47, end of study. A 20-mer mutant IDH1 peptide at 300 ug was injected subcutaneously with topical imiquimod. This sample comprised PBMCs, obtained from a glioma patient whose treatment included an IDH1 peptide vaccine. These receptors were taken from a woman in her forties or fifties with glioma.

V usage is TRBV19 and J usage is TRBJ2-1; D perhaps matches TRBD2 (7 bases). Per germline, CDR1 LNHDA and CDR2 SQIVND (reference sequence). V shed 3 bases and J shed 7 bases, with 25 bases lying between them. This CDR3 is built from 18 residues. The CDR3 loop is CASSMTYPGRGRMNEQFF. The CDR3 nucleotides are TGTGCCAGTAGTATGACTTACCCGGGGAGGGGGAGGATGAATGAGCAGTTCTTC. The whole variable domain, filled in from reference TRBV19 and TRBJ2-1, reads DGGITQSPKYLFRKEGQNVTLSCEQNLNHDAMYWYRQDPGQGLRLIYYSQIVNDFQKGDIAEGYSVSREKKESFPLTVTSAQKNPTAFYLCASSMTYPGRGRMNEQFFGPGTRLTVL.

The rearrangement links TRBV6-5 to TRBJ1-2, with 7 positions matching TRBD1. Trimming removed 7 bases from V and 8 bases from J; junction bases left unmatched: 13. The germline V gene encodes CDR1 MNHEY and CDR2 SVGAGI. The CDR3 covers 14 residues. CDR3 sequence (DNA): TGTGCCAGCATTCGAGACAGGGCCCTCTGGGGCTACACCTTC. Its protein is CASIRDRALWGYTF.

The chain uses TRBV6-1 and TRBJ2-3; 9 bases are shared with TRBD2. The ends lost 4 bases at V and 4 bases at J; junction bases unmatched: 6. Germline loops: CDR1 MNHNS, CDR2 SASEGT. This CDR3 is 15 amino acids long. For the CDR3, the DNA is TGTGCCAGCAGTGTGCGGGAGGGGGCCCCAGATACGCAGTATTTT. Protein sequence: CASSVREGAPDTQYF.

J is TRBJ2-1 and V is TRBV5-6; 14 bases match TRBD2. This CDR3 comprises 15 residues. V lost 3 bases and J lost 9; bases outside the gene matches: 5. Germline V gene sequence: CDR1 SGHDT, CDR2 YYEEEE. The CDR3 sequence: CASSSGLAGVGEQFF. The DNA of the CDR3 is TGTGCCAGCAGCTCGGGACTAGCGGGAGTGGGTGAGCAGTTCTTC. Supplemented by reference TRBV5-6 and TRBJ2-1, the full variable domain reads DAGVTQSPTHLIKTRGQQVTLRCSPKSGHDTVSWYQQALGQGPQFIFQYYEEEERQRGNFPDRFSGHQFPNYSSELNVNALLLGDSALYLCASSSGLAGVGEQFFGPGTRLTVL.

The chain couples TRBV6-1 to TRBJ1-1; D perhaps matches TRBD1 (5 bases). The ends were cut back, 2 bases at V and 4 bases at J, with 11 bases in the middle. The CDR3 is 14 residues long. The germline CDR1 and CDR2 sequences are MNHNS and SASEGT. CDR3 DNA: TGTGCCAGCAGTGAATTAAAGACAGCCACTGAAGCTTTCTTT. Its protein product is CASSELKTATEAFF.

This clone was observed a handful of times. The chain links TRBV6-1 to TRBJ1-5, with D possibly matching TRBD1 (6 bases). This CDR3 comprises 15 residues. Germline values: CDR1 MNHNS, CDR2 SASEGT. Trimming removed 3 bases at V and 1 base at J, with 10 bases between. CDR3 coding DNA: TGTGCCAGCAGTGACAGGGGAGTAAGCAATCAGCCCCAGCATTTT. Amino acid sequence: CASSDRGVSNQPQHF.

The chain joins TRBV28 to TRBJ2-7, with TRBD2 matching 7 bases. Germline lookup yields CDR1 MDHEN and CDR2 SYDVKM. The CDR3 contains 14 residues. The V and J ends lost 2 bases and 3 bases, in that order; junction bases with no gene match: 4. In DNA form, the CDR3 reads TGTGCCAGCAGTTTAAAGGCGGGAGTCTACGAGCAGTACTTC. Amino acids: CASSLKAGVYEQYF.

This clone was detected a few times. This chain joins TRBV27 and TRBJ1-4, with a weak D call TRBD1 (5 bases). CDR1 and CDR2 from the germline V gene are MNHEY and SMNVEV (reference sequence). The ends were cut back, 4 bases at V and 6 bases at J, with 9 bases in the middle. The CDR3 length is 13 residues. CDR3 sequence: CASSSWGDEKLFF. The CDR3, as DNA: TGTGCCAGCAGTTCCTGGGGGGATGAAAAACTGTTTTTT.

CDR3 sequence: CASSPGLQETQYF. CDR3 sequence (DNA): TGTGCCAGCAGCCCGGGGCTCCAAGAGACCCAGTACTTC. The chain uses TRBV9 and TRBJ2-5; D assignment may be TRBD1 or TRBD2 (5 bases each). Looked up from germline, CDR1 is SGDLS and CDR2 is YYNGEE. The CDR3 is 13 amino acids. The V and J ends lost 4 bases and 1 base respectively, with 8 bases between them.

This clone was counted once. The genes are TRBV6-8 and TRBJ2-7; tentative D call: TRBD1 (6 bases). V was shortened by 1 base and J by 3 bases, with 13 bases between the two germline ends. CDR3 length: 15 amino acids. Germline V gene sequence: CDR1 MNHGY, CDR2 SAAAGT. CDR3 protein: CASSYLRQERYEQYF. CDR3 bases: TGTGCCAGCAGTTACTTAAGACAGGAGCGCTACGAGCAGTACTTC.

This chain connects TRBV18 to TRBJ2-7; D is unclear. This CDR3 comprises 12 residues. V gave up 2 bases and J gave up 4 bases, with 6 bases separating them. CDR1 is KGHSH, CDR2 LQKENI, per germline. The CDR3: CASSPGEYEQYF. CDR3 in DNA: TGTGCCAGCTCACCAGGCGAATACGAGCAGTACTTC.

The V gene is TRBV9, the J gene TRBJ1-4, with 8 bases identical to TRBD1. CDR3 length: 15 residues. The V gene end was trimmed by 3 bases and the J gene end by 4 bases; junction bases not matched to a gene: 5. The V gene's germline CDR1 is SGDLS and CDR2 YYNGEE. CDR3 protein: CASSARTGFNEKLFF. The CDR3 DNA reads as TGTGCCAGCAGCGCCCGGACAGGGTTTAATGAAAAACTGTTTTTT.

This clone showed up just a few times. V is TRBV5-1 and J is TRBJ1-2; 10 bases are shared with TRBD1. J lost 5 bases, V lost 1 base, and 8 bases had no gene match. Germline CDR1 is SGHRS and CDR2 is YFSETQ. The CDR3 runs to 16 residues. CDR3 sequence reads: CASSLSGQGGYYGYTF. Here the CDR3 DNA reads TGCGCCAGCAGCTTGTCCGGACAGGGGGGTTATTATGGCTACACCTTC.

CDR3 sequence reads: CASSEGNRGSYEQYF. The CDR3 nucleotides are TGTGCCAGCAGTGAAGGTAACAGGGGGAGTTACGAGCAGTACTTC. The chain couples TRBV25-1 to TRBJ2-7, with 8 bases matching TRBD1. Unmatched junction bases numbered 7, after V lost 2 bases and J lost 4 bases. This CDR3 contains 15 residues. Germline CDR1 reads MGHDK; CDR2 reads SYGVNS.

The V call is TRBV6-6, the J call TRBJ1-2; 10 bases match TRBD1. Trimming took 5 bases from V and 7 from J; bases not matched to a gene: 1. Germline CDR1 is MNHNY and CDR2 is SVGAGI (reference sequence). CDR3 length: 12 residues. CDR3 sequence reads: CASSGTGVGYTF. In DNA form, the CDR3 reads TGTGCCAGCAGTGGGACAGGGGTTGGCTACACCTTC.

The rearrangement uses TRBV5-1 and TRBJ1-4; a weak D match, TRBD1 (5 bases). This CDR3 is 16 amino acids long. Trimming removed 4 bases from V and 5 bases from J, with 18 bases in between. Per germline, CDR1 SGHRS and CDR2 YFSETQ. Here the CDR3 DNA reads TGCGCCAGCAGCCAAGGTGACAGTGTCGTAAATGAAAAACTGTTTTTT. It yields the protein CASSQGDSVVNEKLFF.